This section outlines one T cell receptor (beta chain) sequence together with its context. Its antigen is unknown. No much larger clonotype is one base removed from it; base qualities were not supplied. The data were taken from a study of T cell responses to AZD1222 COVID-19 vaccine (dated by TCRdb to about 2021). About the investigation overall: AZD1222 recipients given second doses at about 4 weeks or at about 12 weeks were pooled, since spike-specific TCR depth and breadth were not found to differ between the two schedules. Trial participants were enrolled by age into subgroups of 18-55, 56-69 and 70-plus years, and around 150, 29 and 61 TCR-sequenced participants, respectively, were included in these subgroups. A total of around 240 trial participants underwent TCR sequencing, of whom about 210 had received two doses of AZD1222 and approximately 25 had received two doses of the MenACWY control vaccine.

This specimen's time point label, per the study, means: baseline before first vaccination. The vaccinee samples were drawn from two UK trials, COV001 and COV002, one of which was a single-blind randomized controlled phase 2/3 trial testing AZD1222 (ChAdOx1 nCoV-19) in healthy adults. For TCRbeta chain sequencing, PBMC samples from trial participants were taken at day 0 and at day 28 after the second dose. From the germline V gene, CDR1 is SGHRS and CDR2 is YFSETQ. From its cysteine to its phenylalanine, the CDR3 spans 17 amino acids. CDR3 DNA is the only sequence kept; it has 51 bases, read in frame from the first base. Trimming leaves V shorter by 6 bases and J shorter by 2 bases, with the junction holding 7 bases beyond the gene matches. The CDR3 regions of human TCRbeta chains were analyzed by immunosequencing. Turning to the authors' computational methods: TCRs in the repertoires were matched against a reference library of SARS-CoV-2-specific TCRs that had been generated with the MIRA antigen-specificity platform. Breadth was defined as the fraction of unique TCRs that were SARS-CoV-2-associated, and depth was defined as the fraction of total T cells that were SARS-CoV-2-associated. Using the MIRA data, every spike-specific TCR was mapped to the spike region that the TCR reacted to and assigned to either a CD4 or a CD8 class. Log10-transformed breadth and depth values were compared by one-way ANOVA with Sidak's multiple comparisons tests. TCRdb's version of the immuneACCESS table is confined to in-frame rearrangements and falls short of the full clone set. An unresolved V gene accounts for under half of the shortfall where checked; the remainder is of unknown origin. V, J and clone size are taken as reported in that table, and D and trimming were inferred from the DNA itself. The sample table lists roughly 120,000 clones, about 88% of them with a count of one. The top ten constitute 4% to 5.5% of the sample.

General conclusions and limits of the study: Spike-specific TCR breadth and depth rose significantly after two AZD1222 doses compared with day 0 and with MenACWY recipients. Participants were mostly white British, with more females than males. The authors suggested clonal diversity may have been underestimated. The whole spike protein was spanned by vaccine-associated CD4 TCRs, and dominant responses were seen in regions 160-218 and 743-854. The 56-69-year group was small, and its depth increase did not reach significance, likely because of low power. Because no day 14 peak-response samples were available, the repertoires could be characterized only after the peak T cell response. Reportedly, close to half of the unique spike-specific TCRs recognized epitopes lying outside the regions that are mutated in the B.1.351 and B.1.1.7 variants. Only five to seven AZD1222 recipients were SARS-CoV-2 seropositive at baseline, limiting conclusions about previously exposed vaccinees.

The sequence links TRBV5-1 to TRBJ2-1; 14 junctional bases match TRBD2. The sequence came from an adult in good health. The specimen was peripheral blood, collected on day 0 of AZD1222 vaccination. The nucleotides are TGCGCCAGCAATGGGGGGACTAGCGGGAGCCCCTACAATGAGCAGTTCTTC. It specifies CASNGGTSGSPYNEQFF.